This record looks at one TCR beta chain sequence and its context. Treatment given: oral pan-JAK inhibitor, 5-10 mg twice daily. There are 13 residues in the CDR3. Germline V gene lookup returns CDR1 SQVTM and CDR2 ANQGSEA. V was trimmed by 5 bases and J by 3 bases, leaving 13 bases between them. The data belong to a study of CD8+ T cells in alopecia areata. cDNA serving as the sequencing template came from extracted, reverse transcribed RNA. TCRdb's table, derived via immunoSEQ multiplex PCR, lists solely in-frame clones and lacks some. Of roughly 220,000 clones listed, roughly 66% were seen once; the top ten hold 0.95% to 1.5%.

This chain joins TRBV29-1 and TRBJ1-1; D might be TRBD1 (6 bases). The source was CD4+ T cells sorted from blood, collected at week 44, from a patient treated with tofacitinib. This receptor was taken from a human donor with alopecia areata. The CDR3 spells CSVRGRGYTEAFF. Written as DNA, the CDR3 is TGCAGCGTTCGGGGCAGGGGATACACTGAAGCTTTCTTT.